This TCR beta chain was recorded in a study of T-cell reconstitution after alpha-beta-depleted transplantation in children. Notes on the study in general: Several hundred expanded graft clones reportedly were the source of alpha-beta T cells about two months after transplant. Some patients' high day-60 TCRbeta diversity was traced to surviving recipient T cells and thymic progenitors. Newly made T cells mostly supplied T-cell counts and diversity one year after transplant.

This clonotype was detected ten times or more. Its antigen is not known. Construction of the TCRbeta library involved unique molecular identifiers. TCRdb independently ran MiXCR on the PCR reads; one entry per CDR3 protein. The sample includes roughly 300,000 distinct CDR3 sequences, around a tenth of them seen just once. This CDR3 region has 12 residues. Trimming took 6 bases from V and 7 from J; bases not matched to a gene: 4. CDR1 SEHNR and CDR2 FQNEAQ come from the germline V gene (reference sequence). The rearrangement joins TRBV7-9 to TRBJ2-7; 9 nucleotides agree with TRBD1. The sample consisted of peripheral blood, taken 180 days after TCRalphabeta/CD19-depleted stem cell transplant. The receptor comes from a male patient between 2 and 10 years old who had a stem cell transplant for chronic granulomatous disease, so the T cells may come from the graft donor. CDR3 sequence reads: CASRQGAREQYF. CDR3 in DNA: TGTGCCAGCAGACAGGGGGCGAGAGAGCAGTACTTC.